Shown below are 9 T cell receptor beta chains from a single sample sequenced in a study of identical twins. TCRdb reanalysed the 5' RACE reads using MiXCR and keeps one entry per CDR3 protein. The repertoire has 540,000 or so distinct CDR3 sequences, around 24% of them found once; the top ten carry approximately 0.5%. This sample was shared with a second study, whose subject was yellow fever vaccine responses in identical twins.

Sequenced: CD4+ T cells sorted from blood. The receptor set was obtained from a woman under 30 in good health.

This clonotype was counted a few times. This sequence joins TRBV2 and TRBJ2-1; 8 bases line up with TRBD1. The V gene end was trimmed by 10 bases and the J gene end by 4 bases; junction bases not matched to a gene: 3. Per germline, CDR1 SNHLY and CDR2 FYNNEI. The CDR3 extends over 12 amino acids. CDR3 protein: CANGQGYNEQFF. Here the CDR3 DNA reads TGTGCCAACGGACAGGGATACAATGAGCAGTTCTTC.

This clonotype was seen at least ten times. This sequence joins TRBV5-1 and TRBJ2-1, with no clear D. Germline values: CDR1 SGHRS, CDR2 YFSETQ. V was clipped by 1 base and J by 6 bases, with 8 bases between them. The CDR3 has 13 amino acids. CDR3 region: CASSLPTANEQFF. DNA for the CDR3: TGCGCCAGCAGCTTGCCTACAGCCAATGAGCAGTTCTTC.

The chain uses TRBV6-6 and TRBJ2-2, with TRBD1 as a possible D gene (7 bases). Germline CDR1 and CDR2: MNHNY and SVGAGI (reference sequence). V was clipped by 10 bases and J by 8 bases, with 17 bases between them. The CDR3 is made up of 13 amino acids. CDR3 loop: CAIKTGRRGELFF. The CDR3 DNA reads TGTGCCATCAAGACAGGGAGGCGGGGGGAGCTGTTTTTT.

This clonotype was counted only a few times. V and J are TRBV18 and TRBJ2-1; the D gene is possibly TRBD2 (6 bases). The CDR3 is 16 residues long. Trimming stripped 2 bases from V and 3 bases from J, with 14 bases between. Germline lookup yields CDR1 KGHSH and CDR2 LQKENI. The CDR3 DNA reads TGTGCCAGCTCACCAAAAAATAGCGGTGACTACAATGAGCAGTTCTTC. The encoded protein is CASSPKNSGDYNEQFF.

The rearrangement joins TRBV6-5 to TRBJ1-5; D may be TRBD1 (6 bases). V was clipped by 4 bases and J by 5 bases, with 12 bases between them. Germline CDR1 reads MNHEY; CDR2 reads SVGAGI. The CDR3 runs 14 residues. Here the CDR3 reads CASSSQGTDQPQHF. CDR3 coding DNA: TGTGCCAGCAGTTCTCAGGGGACCGATCAGCCCCAGCATTTT.

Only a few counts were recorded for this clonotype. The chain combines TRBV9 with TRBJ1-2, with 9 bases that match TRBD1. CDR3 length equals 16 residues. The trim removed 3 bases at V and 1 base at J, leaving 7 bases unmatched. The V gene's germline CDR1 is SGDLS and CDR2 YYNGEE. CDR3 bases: TGTGCCAGCAGCGATGAGGGACAGGGCAATAACTATGGCTACACCTTC. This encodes CASSDEGQGNNYGYTF.

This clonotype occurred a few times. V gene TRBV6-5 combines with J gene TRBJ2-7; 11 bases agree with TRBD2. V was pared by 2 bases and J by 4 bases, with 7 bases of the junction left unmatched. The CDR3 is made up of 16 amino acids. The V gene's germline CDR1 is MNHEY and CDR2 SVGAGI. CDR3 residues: CASSYRKLAGVYEQYF. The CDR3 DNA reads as TGTGCCAGCAGTTACCGTAAACTAGCGGGAGTTTACGAGCAGTACTTC.

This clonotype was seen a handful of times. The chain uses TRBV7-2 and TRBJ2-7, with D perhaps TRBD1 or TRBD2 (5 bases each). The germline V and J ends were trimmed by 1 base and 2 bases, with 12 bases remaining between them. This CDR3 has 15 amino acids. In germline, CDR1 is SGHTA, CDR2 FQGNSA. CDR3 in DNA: TGTGCCAGCAGCTTAGTCGGGGCCTTAACCTACGAGCAGTACTTC. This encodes CASSLVGALTYEQYF.

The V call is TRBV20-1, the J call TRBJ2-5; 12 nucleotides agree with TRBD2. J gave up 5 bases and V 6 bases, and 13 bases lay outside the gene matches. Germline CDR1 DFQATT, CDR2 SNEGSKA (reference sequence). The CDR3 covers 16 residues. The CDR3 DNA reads TGCAGTGCCGGGGGGTCTAGCGGGAGGGCCCGGGAGACCCAGTACTTC. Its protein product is CSAGGSSGRARETQYF.